Presented here are 26 T cell receptor beta chains from one specimen sequenced in a study of T cell repertoires in cytomegalovirus infection. In TCRdb, the reads were re-called with MiXCR into one record per CDR3 protein. The repertoire holds around 100,000 distinct CDR3 sequences, approximately 15% seen once, with 8% in the top ten. Sequenced sample: PBMCs. These receptors came from a human donor in good health (CMV status not recorded). Some clones in this sample may be carry-over from other donors' samples.

The chain couples TRBV4-1 to TRBJ2-1, with D possibly being TRBD1 (6 bases). Deletions cut 1 base from V and 10 bases from J, with 14 bases between. The CDR3 is 14 amino acids. Germline V CDR1 and CDR2: MGHRA, YSYEKL. The CDR3 nucleotides are TGCGCCAGCAGCCAAGGACAGGAAAAGTGGGAGCAGTTCTTC. Its protein is CASSQGQEKWEQFF.

The sample holds a few counts of this clonotype. The rearrangement uses TRBV5-1 and TRBJ1-2; D gene ambiguous. Germline V CDR1 and CDR2: SGHRS, YFSETQ. The CDR3 totals 14 residues. Trimming took off 4 bases at V and 4 bases at J, with 14 bases between the two ends. CDR3 residues: CASSGSLRSYGYTF. CDR3 nucleotides: TGCGCCAGCAGCGGGTCTTTGCGCTCCTATGGCTACACCTTC.

This clonotype was detected only a few times. The chain is built from TRBV20-1 and TRBJ1-2, with 7 bases aligning to TRBD1. CDR1 is DFQATT and CDR2 is SNEGSKA in the germline V gene (reference sequence). The CDR3 covers 15 residues. J lost 0 bases, V lost 3 bases, and 7 bases had no gene match. The CDR3 is CSASLGTVPNYGYTF. In DNA form, the CDR3 reads TGCAGTGCTAGTCTCGGGACAGTGCCTAACTATGGCTACACCTTC.

This clonotype showed up many times. This rearrangement joins TRBV27 to TRBJ2-3; no reliable D call. Germline V gene sequence: CDR1 MNHEY, CDR2 SMNVEV (reference sequence). The CDR3 is 14 residues long. The V end was cut by 6 bases, the J end by 0 bases, with 10 bases between. The CDR3 region is CASRTVTSTDTQYF. The CDR3 bases are TGTGCCAGCAGGACGGTTACTAGCACAGATACGCAGTATTTT.

This clonotype was seen a handful of times. This chain uses TRBV7-2 with TRBJ1-2; weak D call: TRBD1 (5 bases). The CDR3 runs to 12 residues. V was trimmed by 4 bases and J by 6 bases, leaving 9 bases between them. Per the germline V gene, CDR1 is SGHTA and CDR2 is FQGNSA. Here the CDR3 reads CASSSAGNGYTF. Written as DNA, the CDR3 is TGTGCCAGCAGCTCGGCAGGGAATGGCTACACCTTC.

This clonotype was detected many times. This chain's CDR3 is CASSYFSIAGPVGGELFF. CDR3 coding DNA: TGTGCCAGCAGTTACTTTTCGATAGCGGGGCCCGTGGGCGGGGAGCTGTTTTTT. This chain connects TRBV6-5 to TRBJ2-2, with 8 bases identical to TRBD2. This CDR3 spans 18 amino acids. V dropped 1 base and J dropped 7; count of bases not matched to a gene: 14. Germline V gene data show CDR1 as MNHEY and CDR2 as SVGAGI.

Only a few counts were recorded for this clonotype. The chain employs TRBV7-2 and TRBJ2-2; no definite D call. Trimming stripped 5 bases from V and 0 bases from J, with 10 bases between. The CDR3 has 15 residues. CDR1 SGHTA and CDR2 FQGNSA come from the germline V gene. CDR3 loop: CASSRTLANTGELFF. As DNA, the CDR3 is TGTGCCAGCAGCAGAACTCTCGCGAACACCGGGGAGCTGTTTTTT.

This chain uses TRBV12-3 or TRBV12-4 with TRBJ1-5, with TRBD1 as a possible D gene (6 bases). This CDR3 is built from 14 residues. The germline V and J ends were trimmed by 5 bases and 10 bases, with 18 bases remaining between them. The CDR3 region is CASSPVTGNGPQHF. DNA of the CDR3: TGTGCCAGCAGTCCGGTTACAGGGAACGGACCCCAGCATTTT.

The table lists this clonotype with many counts. The V gene is TRBV12-3 or TRBV12-4, the J gene TRBJ2-5, with 10 bases lining up with TRBD1. With 6 bases clipped from V and 3 bases from J, the junction kept 7 bases outside the gene matches. The CDR3 contains 15 residues. This chain's CDR3 is CASSSRDRGEETQYF. The CDR3 DNA sequence: TGTGCCAGCAGCTCCCGGGACAGGGGCGAAGAGACCCAGTACTTC.

The chain combines TRBV20-1 with TRBJ2-3; tentatively, D is TRBD2 (6 bases). V was pared by 5 bases and J by 4 bases, with 16 bases between. The CDR3 totals 14 residues. Germline CDR1 is DFQATT and CDR2 is SNEGSKA (reference sequence). This CDR3 reads CSAQGRGLPDTQYF. The CDR3 nucleotides are TGCAGTGCTCAAGGGCGGGGTCTCCCAGATACGCAGTATTTT.

V and J are TRBV5-4 and TRBJ2-7; tentatively, D is TRBD2 (5 bases). The V gene's germline CDR1 is SGHNT and CDR2 YYREEE (reference sequence). This CDR3 spans 15 amino acids. The germline V and J ends were trimmed by 4 bases and 2 bases, with 16 bases remaining between them. The CDR3 DNA sequence: TGTGCCAGCAGCCCCGGCGGGTCCTACACCTACGAGCAGTACTTC. As protein: CASSPGGSYTYEQYF.

This clonotype was picked up many times. This chain joins TRBV9 and TRBJ2-7; TRBD1 might be the D (5 bases). Trimming took off 2 bases at V and 0 bases at J, with 9 bases between the two ends. CDR1 and CDR2 from the germline V gene are SGDLS and YYNGEE. CDR3 size: 14 residues. CDR3 nucleotides: TGTGCCAGCAGCGTCAGGGCTTTCTCCTACGAGCAGTACTTC. As protein: CASSVRAFSYEQYF.

This clonotype was counted between two and nine times. This chain links TRBV6-1 with TRBJ2-5, with TRBD2 matching 13 bases. Germline V gene lookup returns CDR1 MNHNS and CDR2 SASEGT. V shed 8 bases and J 3 bases; nucleotides not matched to a gene: 6. The CDR3 has 15 amino acids. CDR3: CASEDGTSGEETQYF. For the CDR3, the DNA is TGTGCCAGCGAGGACGGGACTAGCGGGGAAGAGACCCAGTACTTC.

Comment on this clonotype: The junction departs from the called germline gene at one end, perhaps through a read error. The J gene is TRBJ1-2, the V gene TRBV7-2; no clear D gene. Germline V lookup: CDR1 SGHTA, CDR2 FQGNSA. The CDR3 runs to 11 residues. The CDR3 DNA is TGTGCCAGCAGCTCTCGATATGGCTTCACCTTC. Translating it yields CASSSRYGFTF.

The chain is built from TRBV20-1 and TRBJ2-7; 9 nucleotides agree with TRBD1. The CDR3 has 13 residues. V dropped 6 bases and J dropped 3; count of bases not matched to a gene: 6. In germline, CDR1 is DFQATT, CDR2 SNEGSKA (reference sequence). CDR3 in amino acids: CSAPGQGNYEQYF. In nucleotides, the CDR3 is TGCAGTGCCCCCGGACAGGGGAACTACGAGCAGTACTTC.

This clonotype was seen many times. The rearrangement joins TRBV2 to TRBJ2-3; 7 positions agree with TRBD2. This CDR3 has 14 residues. CDR1 is SNHLY and CDR2 is FYNNEI in the germline V gene. The J segment lost 4 bases and the V segment lost 7 bases, leaving 8 bases of the junction unmatched. The CDR3 DNA is TGTGCCAGCACCTTTGACGGGGGGTCAGATACGCAGTATTTT. Translating it yields CASTFDGGSDTQYF.

V usage is TRBV29-1 and J usage is TRBJ2-7, with 10 positions matching TRBD1. CDR1 is SQVTM, CDR2 ANQGSEA, per germline. V gave up 7 bases and J gave up 7 bases; unmatched junction bases: 13. This CDR3 contains 14 residues. The CDR3 region is CSAETGTGEREQYF. CDR3 in DNA: TGCAGCGCCGAGACCGGGACAGGGGAACGAGAGCAGTACTTC.

This clonotype was seen just once. This chain connects TRBV9 to TRBJ2-1, with D perhaps matching TRBD2 (5 bases). Per the germline V gene, CDR1 is SGDLS and CDR2 is YYNGEE. The CDR3 runs 15 residues. Trimming pared 2 bases from V and 9 bases from J, leaving 18 bases between. DNA for the CDR3: TGTGCCAGCAGCGTTTATACTAGTTATTCAGGTGAGCAGTTCTTC. It yields the protein CASSVYTSYSGEQFF.

The V and J genes are TRBV6-2 or TRBV6-3 and TRBJ1-1; 12 nucleotides line up with TRBD1. This CDR3 has 20 amino acids. V lost 10 bases to trimming and J lost 0 bases; unmatched junction nucleotides: 21. Germline CDR1 is MNHEY and CDR2 is SVGEGT. The CDR3 loop reads CATLSGTGGRRSLMNTEAFF. The DNA of the CDR3 is TGTGCCACGTTGAGCGGGACAGGGGGCCGACGTTCCCTTATGAACACTGAAGCTTTCTTT.

This clonotype was seen ten or more times. The genes are TRBV7-8 and TRBJ2-3; no definite D call. CDR1 is SGHVS, CDR2 FQNEAQ, per germline. CDR3 length: 14 amino acids. V lost 1 base and J 0 bases, leaving 5 bases between the germline ends. The CDR3 loop reads CASSLGSSTDTQYF. The CDR3 DNA reads TGTGCCAGCAGCTTAGGTAGTAGCACAGATACGCAGTATTTT.

The rearrangement joins TRBV28 to TRBJ1-2; 8 bases are a match to TRBD1. The CDR3 has 13 amino acids. V lost 6 bases, J lost 4 bases, and 4 bases stayed unmatched. Germline-derived CDR1 and CDR2 are MDHEN and SYDVKM. CDR3 in amino acids: CASSGGQVYGYTF. The DNA of the CDR3 is TGTGCCAGCAGCGGGGGACAGGTCTATGGCTACACCTTC.

This clonotype occurred many times. The chain has TRBV11-3 and TRBJ1-1, with D perhaps TRBD1 (6 bases). The CDR3 length is 14 residues. Germline CDR1 is SGHNT and CDR2 is YENEEA. Trimming shortened V by 4 bases and J by 5 bases, and 14 bases separated the two germline ends. CDR3 nucleotides: TGTGCCAGCAGCTCCGGGGCAGGGGAAACTGAAGCTTTCTTT. Its protein product is CASSSGAGETEAFF.

In its sample, this clonotype was seen a few times. This chain uses TRBV15 with TRBJ2-5, with TRBD2 matching 14 bases. J lost 2 bases, V lost 3 bases, and 2 bases had no gene match. This CDR3 region has 16 residues. Germline values: CDR1 LNHNV, CDR2 YYDKDF (reference sequence). CDR3 nucleotide sequence: TGTGCCACCAGCAGTAGACTAGCGGGGGGGCAAGAGACCCAGTACTTC. Amino acid sequence: CATSSRLAGGQETQYF.

This clonotype was seen repeatedly, ten times or more. The chain combines TRBV5-6 with TRBJ1-4, with D possibly TRBD1 on 6 matching bases. Germline V CDR1 and CDR2: SGHDT, YYEEEE. The CDR3 runs 14 residues. The germline V and J ends were trimmed by 1 base and 5 bases, with 9 bases remaining between them. CDR3 DNA sequence: TGTGCCAGCAGCTTGACAGGACAGAATGAAAAACTGTTTTTT. As protein: CASSLTGQNEKLFF.

The chain joins TRBV28 to TRBJ1-5; D is perhaps TRBD1 (5 bases). The CDR3 runs to 18 residues. Germline CDR1 is MDHEN and CDR2 is SYDVKM. Deletions cut 0 bases from V and 7 bases from J, with 22 bases between. The CDR3 region is CASSLWAPPGPTKQPQHF. Written as DNA, the CDR3 is TGTGCCAGCAGTTTATGGGCCCCCCCGGGACCTACTAAGCAGCCCCAGCATTTT.

The chain combines TRBV5-6 with TRBJ2-1; weak D call: TRBD1 (5 bases). There are 15 residues in the CDR3. V was trimmed by 2 bases and J by 4 bases, leaving 13 bases between them. CDR1 SGHDT and CDR2 YYEEEE come from the germline V gene. This chain's CDR3 is CASSFPGLPYNEQFF. The CDR3 region has the DNA TGTGCCAGCAGCTTTCCAGGGCTCCCGTACAATGAGCAGTTCTTC.